Described below is a single TCR beta chain sequence and its context. Its matching antigen is unknown. Treatment of the sample: 15 to 20 received Ad26.COV2.S at low or high dose, single or two shots; roughly five received placebo; per-sample allocation not given. Collection of the samples took place on day 63 after the first injection of vaccine or placebo. Method: immunoSEQ multiplex PCR; TCRdb's copy keeps in-frame clones and lacks some. Seen here are about 400,000 clones, 80% to 90% observed once, and the top ten hold 3% to 3.5%. The data were obtained in a study of Ad26.COV2.S vaccination and SARS-CoV-2 variants. Study observations and caveats: It was reported that spike-specific CD8+ and CD4+ T cell responses were substantially broad after vaccination.

Germline V gene data show CDR1 as MNHEY and CDR2 as SMNVEV (reference sequence). Trimming took 5 bases from V and 5 from J, leaving 12 bases between them. This CDR3 comprises 13 residues. This sequence was found in a person between 18 and 60 years old who received the Ad26.COV2.S COVID-19 vaccine or a placebo. The sequenced sample was peripheral blood, obtained in a trial of Ad26.COV2.S vaccine versus placebo. J is TRBJ1-2 and V is TRBV27; D may be TRBD1 (5 bases). The CDR3 coding sequence is TGTGCCAGCAGTGAGGGGAAGGCTTATGGCTACACCTTC. Translated, it gives CASSEGKAYGYTF.